Presented here are 27 T cell receptor beta chains from one specimen sequenced in a study of PD-1 blockade in classical Hodgkin lymphoma. Measured with immunoSEQ multiplex PCR; TCRdb has only the in-frame clones, and not every one. The repertoire holds some 100,000 clones, roughly 92% seen once, with 2.8% in the top ten. All the patients suffered relapse after autologous stem cell transplantation, and brentuximab vedotin exposure differed. The source was peripheral blood mononuclear cells (PBMCs), collected at baseline. These receptors originate from a human donor with classical Hodgkin lymphoma.

The chain has TRBV5-4 and TRBJ2-7, with 7 positions matching TRBD2. In germline, CDR1 is SGHNT, CDR2 YYREEE (reference sequence). V trimming: 0 bases; J trimming: 0 bases; junction bases outside the gene matches: 0. The CDR3 has 14 amino acids. The CDR3 DNA follows: TGTGCCAGCAGCTTGGGGACTAGCTCCTACGAGCAGTACTTC. Translation gives CASSLGTSSYEQYF.

The CDR3 here is CASSLLAGGPQETQYF. The CDR3 DNA follows: TGTGCCAGCAGCTTGCTAGCGGGAGGGCCCCAAGAGACCCAGTACTTC. The genes are TRBV5-6 and TRBJ2-5; 12 bases match TRBD2. Trimming took 1 base from V and 1 from J; bases not matched to a gene: 2. The CDR3 has 16 amino acids. CDR1 is SGHDT, CDR2 YYEEEE, per germline. The variable domain in full, completed from reference TRBV5-6 and TRBJ2-5, reads DAGVTQSPTHLIKTRGQQVTLRCSPKSGHDTVSWYQQALGQGPQFIFQYYEEEERQRGNFPDRFSGHQFPNYSSELNVNALLLGDSALYLCASSLLAGGPQETQYFGPGTRLLVL.

V usage is TRBV28 and J usage is TRBJ2-7; a weak D match, TRBD2 (5 bases). The V and J ends lost 8 bases and 4 bases respectively, with 15 bases between them. The germline CDR1 and CDR2 sequences are MDHEN and SYDVKM. The CDR3 is 13 amino acids. The CDR3 loop reads CASGILGSYEQYF. The CDR3 DNA reads as TGTGCCAGCGGGATTTTGGGGAGTTACGAGCAGTACTTC.

V usage is TRBV30 and J usage is TRBJ1-6; 11 bases line up with TRBD1. The germline V gene encodes CDR1 GTSNPN and CDR2 SVGIG (reference sequence). The J segment lost 6 bases and the V segment lost 0 bases, leaving 7 bases of the junction unmatched. The CDR3 has 17 residues. As DNA, the CDR3 is TGTGCCTGGAGTGTAAAGGGGACAGGGGGAATTAATTCACCCCTCCACTTT. This translates into CAWSVKGTGGINSPLHF.

The genes are TRBV5-1 and TRBJ1-6; 7 nucleotides line up with TRBD1. Germline CDR1 and CDR2: SGHRS and YFSETQ. J gave up 8 bases and V 4 bases, and 9 bases lay outside the gene matches. This CDR3 spans 15 amino acids. The CDR3 loop reads CASSIQPQGDSPLHF. CDR3 DNA: TGCGCCAGCAGCATACAGCCGCAGGGGGATTCACCCCTCCACTTT.

The gene calls are TRBV12-5 and TRBJ2-5; tentatively, D is TRBD2 (6 bases). Germline CDR1 is LGHNT and CDR2 is FRNRAP. This CDR3 region has 14 residues. The V end was cut by 1 base, the J end by 4 bases, with 10 bases between. Here the CDR3 DNA reads TGTGCTAGTGGTTTGGGCGGCGGGGCAGAGACCCAGTACTTC. Its protein is CASGLGGGAETQYF.

This sequence joins TRBV9 and TRBJ2-3; 13 bases are shared with TRBD2. The CDR3 has 15 amino acids. Germline trimming cut 0 bases from V and 5 bases from J; bases unmatched to any gene: 0. CDR1 SGDLS and CDR2 YYNGEE come from the germline V gene. CDR3 DNA: TGTGCCAGCAGCGTAGGACTAGCGGGAGGAGATACGCAGTATTTT. It translates to CASSVGLAGGDTQYF.

J is TRBJ2-3 and V is TRBV6-5, with D uncertain. The germline CDR1 and CDR2 sequences are MNHEY and SVGAGI. V lost 5 bases to trimming and J lost 5 bases, with 17 bases between them. This CDR3 region has 15 residues. The CDR3 region has the DNA TGTGCCAGCAGTCCTACTCCGTTAGCCCGAGATACGCAGTATTTT. Translating gives CASSPTPLARDTQYF.

The chain employs TRBV6-1 and TRBJ2-7; D not certain. The CDR3 is 12 residues long. The V end was cut by 2 bases, the J end by 2 bases, with 4 bases between. The germline V gene has CDR1 MNHNS and CDR2 SASEGT. In DNA form, the CDR3 reads TGTGCCAGCAGTGAACTGGCCTACGAGCAGTACTTC. This translates into CASSELAYEQYF.

Details on this clone: Other DNA sequences in the same sample also yield this CDR3. The chain carries TRBV27 and TRBJ1-5, with a weak D call TRBD1 (6 bases). CDR3 size: 13 residues. Germline V CDR1 and CDR2: MNHEY, SMNVEV (reference sequence). V was clipped by 2 bases and J by 4 bases, with 6 bases between them. CDR3 in DNA: TGTGCCAGCAGTTTAAGGGGGAATCAGCCCCAGCATTTT. Protein product: CASSLRGNQPQHF.

V gene TRBV6-6 combines with J gene TRBJ1-4; 7 bases map to TRBD1. Trimming removed 4 bases from V and 4 bases from J; junction bases left unmatched: 6. CDR1 MNHNY and CDR2 SVGAGI come from the germline V gene (reference sequence). CDR3 length equals 15 residues. CDR3 residues: CASSSPRQGNEKLFF. CDR3 sequence (DNA): TGTGCCAGCAGTTCTCCACGACAGGGTAATGAAAAACTGTTTTTT.

This chain links TRBV5-1 with TRBJ2-2; D gene unclear. Germline V gene sequence: CDR1 SGHRS, CDR2 YFSETQ. Trimming removed 0 bases from V and 6 bases from J, with 3 bases in between. The CDR3 runs to 12 residues. The CDR3 region is CASSLAAGELFF. In DNA, the CDR3 is TGCGCCAGCAGCTTGGCGGCCGGGGAGCTGTTTTTT. Combining the CDR3 with reference TRBV5-1 and TRBJ2-2 gives the whole variable domain KAGVTQTPRYLIKTRGQQVTLSCSPISGHRSVSWYQQTPGQGLQFLFEYFSETQRNKGNFPGRFSGRQFSNSRSEMNVSTLELGDSALYLCASSLAAGELFFGEGSRLTVL.

CDR3 sequence (DNA): TGTGCCAGCAGCCCGAGGGACAGTTTGGGAACGTGGGAGCAGTACTTC. The encoded protein is CASSPRDSLGTWEQYF. The rearrangement links TRBV5-5 to TRBJ2-7, with 7 bases that match TRBD1. The CDR3 spans 16 residues. CDR1 and CDR2 from the germline V gene are SGHKS and YYEKEE (reference sequence). Trimming at V came to 4 bases and at J to 7 bases, leaving 17 bases not matched to a gene.

The chain carries TRBV28 and TRBJ2-7; TRBD1 matches at 10 bases. Germline V lookup: CDR1 MDHEN, CDR2 SYDVKM. This CDR3 spans 13 amino acids. Trimming cost V 8 bases and J 5 bases; bases outside gene matches: 6. In DNA form, the CDR3 reads TGTGCCAGCGGGGGACAGGGGATACACGAGCAGTACTTC. This translates into CASGGQGIHEQYF.

This chain uses TRBV19 with TRBJ2-7; TRBD2 aligns across 11 bases. V trimming: 1 base; J trimming: 2 bases; junction bases outside the gene matches: 4. The CDR3 runs 16 residues. The germline gives CDR1 LNHDA, CDR2 SQIVND (reference sequence). CDR3 region: CASSIAGTSGAYEQYF. CDR3 bases: TGTGCCAGTAGTATAGCAGGGACTAGCGGAGCCTACGAGCAGTACTTC.

The chain's CDR3 is CATTERQGNGELFF. CDR3 DNA sequence: TGTGCCACTACCGAAAGGCAGGGTAACGGGGAGCTGTTTTTT. The chain recombines TRBV19 with TRBJ2-2, with D maybe TRBD1 (5 bases). V lost 10 bases and J lost 7, with 19 bases in between. Germline CDR1 is LNHDA and CDR2 is SQIVND (reference sequence). The CDR3 runs 14 residues.

The chain carries TRBV19 and TRBJ2-7; D is tentatively TRBD1 or TRBD2 (5 bases each). The CDR3 loop spans 17 amino acids. CDR1 is LNHDA, CDR2 SQIVND, per germline (reference sequence). Between the trimmed V and J ends, which lost 6 bases and 0 bases, there was a span of 21 bases. CDR3 DNA sequence: TGTGCCAGTAGATCCCCTTCCGGGACGGGAAGCTCCTACGAGCAGTACTTC. Its translation: CASRSPSGTGSSYEQYF.

The chain couples TRBV28 to TRBJ2-3, with D possibly TRBD2 on 6 matching bases. The CDR3 has 14 residues. The V end lost 5 bases, the J end lost 5 bases, and 14 bases lay between the germline ends. From germline, CDR1 is MDHEN and CDR2 SYDVKM. The CDR3 is CASSQPLGGDTQYF. CDR3 nucleotide sequence: TGTGCCAGCAGTCAACCTTTGGGGGGAGATACGCAGTATTTT.

As DNA, the CDR3 is TGTGCCAGCAGCTTGGGTTTAACGGGCGATGAGCAGTTCTTC. Translated: CASSLGLTGDEQFF. V gene TRBV7-3 combines with J gene TRBJ2-1; D is undetermined. CDR1 is SGHTA and CDR2 is FQGTGA in the germline V gene. This CDR3 comprises 14 residues. Trimming took 3 bases from V and 8 from J, leaving 14 bases between them.

This chain connects TRBV5-4 to TRBJ2-7; D may match TRBD1 or TRBD2 (5 bases each). This CDR3 region has 14 residues. The V gene's germline CDR1 is SGHNT and CDR2 YYREEE (reference sequence). Between the trimmed V and J ends, which lost 2 bases and 2 bases, there was a span of 11 bases. The CDR3 DNA sequence: TGTGCCAGCAGCTTCTCGGGACGGACCTACGAGCAGTACTTC. This codes for CASSFSGRTYEQYF.

The chain combines TRBV6-6 with TRBJ2-3; the D gene is possibly TRBD2 (7 bases). This CDR3 comprises 15 residues. Germline values: CDR1 MNHNY, CDR2 SVGAGI (reference sequence). The germline V and J ends were trimmed by 2 bases and 5 bases, with 14 bases remaining between them. The CDR3 sequence: CASSYLGGGGDTQYF. In DNA, the CDR3 is TGTGCCAGCAGTTACCTTGGAGGGGGGGGAGATACGCAGTATTTT.

This clone appeared once. The chain carries TRBV6-1 and TRBJ2-7, with 9 bases aligning to TRBD2. The V gene end was trimmed by 4 bases and the J gene end by 4 bases; junction bases not matched to a gene: 11. CDR3 length equals 16 residues. Germline V gene sequence: CDR1 MNHNS, CDR2 SASEGT. The CDR3 protein is CASSGAPGTSIYEQYF. The CDR3 DNA sequence: TGTGCCAGCAGTGGCGCCCCCGGGACTAGCATTTACGAGCAGTACTTC.

This clone was seen once. The rearrangement links TRBV27 to TRBJ2-2; D might be TRBD2 (6 bases). The germline V gene encodes CDR1 MNHEY and CDR2 SMNVEV (reference sequence). V shed 6 bases and J shed 9 bases, with 17 bases lying between them. CDR3 size: 14 residues. The CDR3 spells CASRPGLGSRELFF. The DNA for the CDR3 is TGTGCCAGCAGGCCGGGACTGGGGTCCAGGGAGCTGTTTTTT.

CDR3 region: CASRLAGASEQFF. In nucleotides, the CDR3 is TGTGCCAGCAGACTAGCGGGAGCTAGTGAGCAGTTCTTC. The chain couples TRBV6-4 to TRBJ2-1; 11 bases are a match to TRBD2. From germline, CDR1 is MRHNA and CDR2 SNTAGT. The CDR3 runs to 13 residues. The J segment lost 9 bases and the V segment lost 6 bases, leaving 4 bases of the junction unmatched.

This chain connects TRBV10-2 to TRBJ1-1, with unresolved D. CDR1 and CDR2 (germline): WSHSY, SAAADI. The CDR3 extends over 12 amino acids. V was cut by 6 bases and J by 4 bases, with 9 bases left in between. As DNA, the CDR3 is TGCGCCAGCAGCGCAATGTCCACTGAAGCTTTCTTT. This translates into CASSAMSTEAFF.

The chain links TRBV27 to TRBJ2-7; perhaps TRBD1 as D (5 bases). CDR3 length: 14 amino acids. Germline V gives CDR1 MNHEY, CDR2 SMNVEV (reference sequence). Trimming removed 6 bases from V and 0 bases from J, with 12 bases in between. As DNA, the CDR3 is TGTGCCAGCAGAGGTGGTGACAGCTCCTACGAGCAGTACTTC. Protein sequence: CASRGGDSSYEQYF.

This clone was observed a few times. The chain combines TRBV6-1 with TRBJ2-7, with D uncertain. The germline V and J ends were trimmed by 6 bases and 9 bases, with 18 bases remaining between them. Germline V CDR1 and CDR2: MNHNS, SASEGT. The CDR3 is 13 residues long. The CDR3 loop reads CASRPLSPGRQYF. As DNA, the CDR3 is TGTGCCAGCAGACCCCTGAGCCCAGGCCGGCAGTACTTC.